The rows below give T cell receptor beta chains drawn from one sample of a study of shared clonotypes between healthy human individuals. Profiled with immunoSEQ multiplex PCR; TCRdb holds only in-frame clones, not every one. The sample contains about 1.9 million clones, around 93% of which appear only once. Sequenced input: naive CD8+ T cells from PBMCs. The origin of the receptors is a man between 18 and 29 years old in good health. Some clones in this sample may be carry-over from other donors' samples. The CDR3 runs from the conserved cysteine through the conserved F or W. A D gene is named only where the DNA matches it firmly. A row's size may be missing; if present it is once, few, many or a size class.

TRBV7-2,NA,NA,TRBJ2-1,TGTGCCAGCAGTCATTACCCAGGGGAAAGCAGGGCTAATGAGCAGTTCTTC,CASSHYPGESRANEQFF
TRBV4-1,NA,NA,TRBJ1-3,TGCGCCAGCAGCCAAGATCGTACAGGGGGAAACACCATATATTTT,CASSQDRTGGNTIYF
TRBV5-1,TRBD2,once,TRBJ2-1,TGCGCCAGCAACTCAAACCTAGCGGGACACTCCTACAATGAGCAGTTCTTC,CASNSNLAGHSYNEQFF
TRBV28,TRBD1,NA,TRBJ2-1,TGTGCCACGGAAATGGGACAGGGGACTTACAATGAGCAGTTCTTC,CATEMGQGTYNEQFF
TRBV19,TRBD1,NA,TRBJ1-1,TGTGCCAGTAGTATTAATGGCAGGGGGTACACTGAAGCTTTCTTT,CASSINGRGYTEAFF
TRBV2,NA,few,TRBJ1-5,TGTGCCAGCAGCTCCGGGCCCAAGAGTAAGCCCCAGCATTTT,CASSSGPKSKPQHF
TRBV21-1,NA,NA,TRBJ2-7,TGTGCCAGCAGCAAAGCGATCGCTTTCGCCGTGGCGGACTACGAGCAGTACTTC,CASSKAIAFAVADYEQYF
TRBV7-8,TRBD1,NA,TRBJ2-3,TGTGCCAGCAGCCACAGGACAGGGGGCGTCACAGATACGCAGTATTTT,CASSHRTGGVTDTQYF
TRBV28,TRBD1,NA,TRBJ1-3,TGTGCCAGCAGTTATCAACGAGGGACAGTCAACTCTGGAAACACCATATATTTT,CASSYQRGTVNSGNTIYF
TRBV6-5,TRBD1,once,TRBJ2-6,TGTGCCAGCAGCGGACAGGGACCCAACGTCCTGACTTTC,CASSGQGPNVLTF
TRBV4-2,TRBD2,NA,TRBJ2-3,TGTGCCAGCAGCCGAGGGACTAGCGGAGGGAACACAGATACGCAGTATTTT,CASSRGTSGGNTDTQYF
TRBV27,TRBD2,NA,TRBJ2-7,TGTGCCAGCAGTCTATTCGTAGAGCGGGAGGGCCGGTACGAGCAGTACTTC,CASSLFVEREGRYEQYF
TRBV29-1,NA,NA,TRBJ2-1,TGCAGCGTCCCTCGCCCAGGGGAGAGCCCGCCTGGTTCCCATGAGCAGTTCTTC,CSVPRPGESPPGSHEQFF
TRBV28,NA,NA,TRBJ1-1,TGTGCCAGCAGTTTATTGGGTGAGAGGACTGAAGCTTTCTTT,CASSLLGERTEAFF
TRBV29-1,NA,few,TRBJ1-1,TGCAGCGTTGATTCGCAGAATGAAGCTTTCTTT,CSVDSQNEAFF
TRBV30,NA,NA,TRBJ1-5,TGTGCCGGGGGGCTGGGCAATCAGCCCCAGCATTTT,CAGGLGNQPQHF
TRBV7-9,TRBD2,NA,TRBJ2-1,TGTGCCAGCAGACAGACTAGCTCCGGAGAGCAGTTCTTC,CASRQTSSGEQFF
TRBV27,NA,NA,TRBJ1-4,TGTGCCAGCAGTTATGTGCGGGGGGCGCAGGAAAAACTGTTTTTT,CASSYVRGAQEKLFF
TRBV28,NA,NA,TRBJ2-5,TGTGCCAGCAGTTCCGTCGGGGACTTTCTATTCGAGACCCAGTACTTC,CASSSVGDFLFETQYF
TRBV7-9,NA,NA,TRBJ2-3,TGTGCCAGCAGCTCCGGGGCAGATACGCAGTATTTT,CASSSGADTQYF
TRBV10-3,NA,NA,TRBJ2-5,TGTGCCATCAGTGAGGCGGGTTGGGAGACCCAGTACTTC,CAISEAGWETQYF
TRBV15,NA,NA,TRBJ1-4,TGTGCCACCAGCAATGGTAGGCCCCTTAATGAAAAACTGTTTTTT,CATSNGRPLNEKLFF
TRBV27,TRBD1,NA,TRBJ1-2,TGTGCCAGCAGTTTCCAGGGGGCCCCCTATGGCTACACCTTC,CASSFQGAPYGYTF
TRBV5-6,NA,NA,TRBJ2-2,TGTGCCAGCAGCTTGGCGCGGGACACCGGGGAGCTGTTTTTT,CASSLARDTGELFF
TRBV4-1,TRBD1,once,TRBJ2-3,TGCGCCAGCAGCCAAGACGGACAGGGGGTAACAGATACGCAGTATTTT,CASSQDGQGVTDTQYF
TRBV28,NA,NA,TRBJ2-5,TGTGCCAGCAGTTTAGTGGGGAGACAAGAGACCCAGTACTTC,CASSLVGRQETQYF
TRBV9,NA,NA,TRBJ1-1,TGTGCCAGCAGCTTGGTAGCGGGGGCGAACACTGAAGCTTTCTTT,CASSLVAGANTEAFF
TRBV27,NA,NA,TRBJ2-7,TGTGCCAGCAGTCTAGGGACAACCTACGAGCAGTACTTC,CASSLGTTYEQYF
TRBV4-1,TRBD2,NA,TRBJ2-7,TGCGCCAGCAGCCAGCTTCTAGCGGGGCGCTACGAGCAGTACTTC,CASSQLLAGRYEQYF
TRBV7-8,TRBD2,NA,TRBJ2-7,TGTGCCAGCAGCGACATGACTAGCGGGATCGTCGAGCAGTACTTC,CASSDMTSGIVEQYF
TRBV19,TRBD2,NA,TRBJ2-1,TGTGCCAGTAGTATAGCTAGCGGGTACAACAATGAGCAGTTCTTC,CASSIASGYNNEQFF
TRBV7-8,TRBD2,NA,TRBJ2-3,TGTGCCAGCAGCTTAGCGGCGGGCCGTCGAGCGGGAGGGCCGGAAGTGACAGATACGCAGTATTTT,CASSLAAGRRAGGPEVTDTQYF
TRBV19,NA,NA,TRBJ2-1,TGTGCCAGTAGCTTGGCGCTTGAGCAGTTCTTC,CASSLALEQFF
TRBV29-1,NA,NA,TRBJ2-1,TGCAGCGTTGGGGGTGATGAGCAGTTCTTC,CSVGGDEQFF
TRBV19,NA,NA,TRBJ2-6,TGTGCCAGTAGTCGTCCGGGGTCAGGGGCCAACGTCCTGACTTTC,CASSRPGSGANVLTF
TRBV5-6,TRBD1,NA,TRBJ1-2,TGTGCCAGCAGCCTCGGGACAGGGGGAAGCTATGGCTACACCTTC,CASSLGTGGSYGYTF
TRBV6-5,NA,few,TRBJ1-2,TGTGCCAGCAGTTACTCGAAGAGGGGCGCCGGGGGCTACACCTTC,CASSYSKRGAGGYTF
TRBV4-3,TRBD2,NA,TRBJ2-2,TGCGCCAGCAGCCCTAAGGGACTAGCGGGAGTTGGCACCGGGGAGCTGTTTTTT,CASSPKGLAGVGTGELFF
TRBV4-1,NA,NA,TRBJ2-7,TGCGCCAGCAGCCAAGGAGCCCCGTACGAGCAGTACTTC,CASSQGAPYEQYF
TRBV11-2,TRBD1,NA,TRBJ1-2,TGTGCCAGCAGCTTATACGGGGACAGGGTCAATGGCTACACCTTC,CASSLYGDRVNGYTF
TRBV7-6,NA,NA,TRBJ2-5,TGTGCCAGCAGCCCCTACCGGGGAGAGACCCAGTACTTC,CASSPYRGETQYF
TRBV9,NA,NA,TRBJ2-7,TGTGCCAGCAGCGTAGGAAACCAGACTCCCTACGAGCAGTACTTC,CASSVGNQTPYEQYF
TRBV19,TRBD2,NA,TRBJ2-3,TGTGCCAGTAAGGACACTTTGCGGGAGTTGGGAGATACGCAGTATTTT,CASKDTLRELGDTQYF
TRBV27,NA,NA,TRBJ1-5,TGTGCCAGCAGCTCTGGATCCAATCAGCCCCAGCATTTT,CASSSGSNQPQHF